This T cell receptor beta chain was sequenced for a study of T cell changes during pregnancy in multiple sclerosis. Data came from immunoSEQ multiplex PCR; TCRdb stores just in-frame clones and leaves some out. The sample has tens of thousands of clones, 89% seen once. V was clipped by 0 bases and J by 3 bases; unmatched bases: 4. Germline V gives CDR1 SQVTM, CDR2 ANQGSEA. The CDR3 covers 15 residues. This TCR was recovered from a female donor with multiple sclerosis, enrolled in a pregnancy study. This chain uses TRBV29-1 with TRBJ2-7; 11 nucleotides agree with TRBD1. The material was CD8+ T cells from peripheral blood mononuclear cells, obtained in the third trimester of pregnancy. CDR3 residues: CSVEETGTGGYEQYF. Written as DNA, the CDR3 is TGCAGCGTTGAAGAAACCGGGACAGGGGGCTACGAGCAGTACTTC.